These 13 T cell receptor beta chains originate from one sample sequenced in a study of T cell changes during pregnancy in multiple sclerosis. TCRdb's table, derived via immunoSEQ multiplex PCR, lists solely in-frame clones and lacks some. The sample lists some 31,000 clones, about 88% occurring once. Here the sequenced sample was CD8+ T cells from peripheral blood mononuclear cells, taken in the second trimester of pregnancy. These receptors all come from a female donor with multiple sclerosis, enrolled in a pregnancy study.

The chain employs TRBV7-3 and TRBJ2-2; TRBD2 matches at 8 bases. The V segment lost 0 bases and the J segment 3 bases; nucleotides outside the gene matches: 3. CDR1 is SGHTA, CDR2 FQGTGA, per germline. The CDR3 runs 16 residues. CDR3 loop: CASSLTGAGDTGELFF. The CDR3 DNA follows: TGTGCCAGCAGCTTAACGGGAGCGGGAGACACCGGGGAGCTGTTTTTT.

V gene TRBV6-5 combines with J gene TRBJ2-1, with 8 bases identical to TRBD2. CDR1 MNHEY and CDR2 SVGAGI come from the germline V gene. This CDR3 is built from 13 residues. Germline trimming cut 9 bases from V and 3 bases from J; bases unmatched to any gene: 4. CDR3 nucleotides: TGTGCCAGTGGCACTAGCGGCTACAATGAGCAGTTCTTC. Protein: CASGTSGYNEQFF.

This chain joins TRBV10-3 and TRBJ1-1; D call uncertain. This CDR3 has 13 amino acids. Germline values: CDR1 ENHRY, CDR2 SYGVKD. The V end lost 3 bases, the J end lost 1 base, and 6 bases lay between the germline ends. The CDR3 DNA follows: TGTGCCATCAGTGAAGGAGCGAACACTGAAGCTTTCTTT. It codes for CAISEGANTEAFF.

This clone has just one count. The rearrangement uses TRBV19 and TRBJ2-2, with 7 nucleotides matching TRBD1. CDR1 is LNHDA and CDR2 is SQIVND in the germline V gene (reference sequence). The CDR3 contains 15 residues. J gave up 2 bases and V 5 bases, and 5 bases lay outside the gene matches. The CDR3 DNA follows: TGTGCCAGTAGTCCGGGACAGATAAACACCGGGGAGCTGTTTTTT. It specifies CASSPGQINTGELFF.

This clone occurred a few times. The V call is TRBV19, the J call TRBJ2-3; 11 nucleotides line up with TRBD2. Germline V lookup: CDR1 LNHDA, CDR2 SQIVND (reference sequence). J was trimmed by 6 bases and V by 3 bases; bases with no gene match: 8. This CDR3 has 16 residues. The CDR3 loop is CASSITGTSGSDTQYF. CDR3 nucleotide sequence: TGTGCCAGTAGTATCACAGGGACTAGCGGCTCGGATACGCAGTATTTT.

This clone was found once. V and J are TRBV19 and TRBJ2-2; TRBD2 aligns across 10 bases. Germline trimming cut 5 bases from V and 7 bases from J; bases unmatched to any gene: 16. The CDR3 loop spans 18 amino acids. Germline CDR1 is LNHDA and CDR2 is SQIVND (reference sequence). This chain's CDR3 is CASSPTGLAGETGGELFF. In DNA, the CDR3 is TGTGCCAGTAGTCCTACCGGGCTAGCGGGAGAAACTGGCGGGGAGCTGTTTTTT.

The chain combines TRBV5-1 with TRBJ2-7; TRBD2 agrees at 11 bases. V lost 4 bases, J lost 3 bases, and 6 bases stayed unmatched. Germline V gene lookup returns CDR1 SGHRS and CDR2 YFSETQ. The CDR3 runs to 15 residues. CDR3 nucleotides: TGCGCCAGCAGCCCTACTAGCGGGAGAAACTACGAGCAGTACTTC. This gives the protein CASSPTSGRNYEQYF.

The V call is TRBV7-3, the J call TRBJ1-1; no clear D. Trimming took off 5 bases at V and 8 bases at J, with 24 bases between the two ends. CDR3 size: 16 residues. Germline-derived CDR1 and CDR2 are SGHTA and FQGTGA. The CDR3 here is CASSPRTDFPRVEAFF. CDR3 in DNA: TGTGCCAGCAGCCCTAGGACGGACTTCCCTAGGGTCGAAGCTTTCTTT.

The rearrangement uses TRBV7-9 and TRBJ2-1; possible D gene TRBD2, 5 bases. CDR1 and CDR2 (germline): SEHNR, FQNEAQ (reference sequence). CDR3 length equals 13 residues. V was pared by 4 bases and J by 8 bases, with 12 bases between. CDR3 coding DNA: TGTGCCAGCAGCTCACGAGGGAACTATGAGCAGTTCTTC. Translated: CASSSRGNYEQFF. The whole variable domain, remainder taken from reference TRBV7-9 and TRBJ2-1, is DTGVSQNPRHKITKRGQNVTFRCDPISEHNRLYWYRQTLGQGPEFLTYFQNEAQLEKSRLLSDRFSAERPKGSFSTLEIQRTEQGDSAMYLCASSSRGNYEQFFGPGTRLTVL.

The V call is TRBV7-9, the J call TRBJ2-3; 10 bases map to TRBD2. There are 17 residues in the CDR3. Germline V gene lookup returns CDR1 SEHNR and CDR2 FQNEAQ (reference sequence). V lost 5 bases to trimming and J lost 3 bases; unmatched junction nucleotides: 11. As DNA, the CDR3 is TGTGCCAGCAGCCCCCCCCTGACTAGCGGGTGGACAGATACGCAGTATTTT. It encodes CASSPPLTSGWTDTQYF.

V and J are TRBV27 and TRBJ2-7; 7 bases align to TRBD2. The germline gives CDR1 MNHEY, CDR2 SMNVEV (reference sequence). The CDR3 loop spans 14 amino acids. V gave up 7 bases and J gave up 2 bases; unmatched junction bases: 8. This chain's CDR3 is CASNPAGSPYEQYF. CDR3 bases: TGTGCCAGCAACCCAGCGGGATCGCCCTACGAGCAGTACTTC.

The rearrangement joins TRBV6-5 to TRBJ1-5; 8 bases map to TRBD1. With V trimmed by 6 bases and J by 9 bases, 7 bases remained unmatched. The V gene's germline CDR1 is MNHEY and CDR2 SVGAGI. The CDR3 has 13 residues. The CDR3 nucleotides read TGTGCCAGCAGCACCACAGGGGGTTGGCCCCAGCATTTT. Translating gives CASSTTGGWPQHF.

The V call is TRBV6-6, the J call TRBJ2-7; D gene unclear. Trimming pared 0 bases from V and 3 bases from J, leaving 12 bases between. CDR1 MNHNY and CDR2 SVGAGI come from the germline V gene (reference sequence). This CDR3 comprises 15 residues. The CDR3 loop reads CASSYSELPFYEQYF. The DNA for the CDR3 is TGTGCCAGCAGTTACTCGGAACTACCGTTCTACGAGCAGTACTTC.